This T cell receptor (beta chain) stems from a study of Ad26.COV2.S vaccination and SARS-CoV-2 variants. Study background: Once, or twice with 56 days between doses, Ad26.COV2.S was given intramuscularly. Study results and limitations: While placebo recipients had lower spike-specific TCR breadth, vaccine recipients had more. A substantial breadth of spike-specific CD8+ and CD4+ T cell responses after vaccination has been reported.

This clone is a singleton in its sample. What it binds is not known. Documented treatment: 15 to 20 received Ad26.COV2.S at low or high dose, single or two shots; roughly five received placebo; per-sample allocation not given. Sampling was done on day 63 after the first vaccine or placebo injection. An Ad26 vector was used to express Wuhan-strain SARS-CoV-2 spike as the vaccine. The CDR3 runs to 15 residues. The trim removed 5 bases at V and 5 bases at J, leaving 8 bases unmatched. CDR1 and CDR2 (germline): LNHDA, SQIVND (reference sequence). TCRdb's copy holds only in-frame clones and misses some; the assay was immunoSEQ multiplex PCR. The sample yields under 550,000 clones, 75% to 95% seen once.

The gene calls are TRBV19 and TRBJ2-2; 7 bases align to TRBD1. The specimen was peripheral blood, collected in a trial of Ad26.COV2.S vaccine versus placebo. This clonotype originated in a person aged 18-65 years who received the Ad26.COV2.S COVID-19 vaccine or a placebo. Here the CDR3 reads CASSPDRVGTGELFF. The DNA for the CDR3 is TGTGCCAGTAGTCCAGACAGGGTCGGGACCGGGGAGCTGTTTTTT. The variable domain in full, with the rest retrieved from reference TRBV19 and TRBJ2-2, is DGGITQSPKYLFRKEGQNVTLSCEQNLNHDAMYWYRQDPGQGLRLIYYSQIVNDFQKGDIAEGYSVSREKKESFPLTVTSAQKNPTAFYLCASSPDRVGTGELFFGEGSRLTVL.